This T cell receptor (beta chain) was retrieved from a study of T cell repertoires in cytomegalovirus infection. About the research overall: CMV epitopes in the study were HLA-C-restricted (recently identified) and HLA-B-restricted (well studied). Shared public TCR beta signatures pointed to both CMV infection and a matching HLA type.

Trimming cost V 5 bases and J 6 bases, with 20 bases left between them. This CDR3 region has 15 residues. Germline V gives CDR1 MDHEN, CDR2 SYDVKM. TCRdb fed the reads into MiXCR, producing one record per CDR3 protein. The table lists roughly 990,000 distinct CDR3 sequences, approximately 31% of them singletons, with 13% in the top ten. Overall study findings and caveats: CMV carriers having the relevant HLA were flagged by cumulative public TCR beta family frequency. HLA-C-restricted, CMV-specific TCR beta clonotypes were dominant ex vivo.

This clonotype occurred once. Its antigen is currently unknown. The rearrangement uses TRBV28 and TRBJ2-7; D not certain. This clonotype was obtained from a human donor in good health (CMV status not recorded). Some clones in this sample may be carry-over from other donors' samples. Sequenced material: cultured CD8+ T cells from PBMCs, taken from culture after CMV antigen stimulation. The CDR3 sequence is CASSLRRTILGEQYV. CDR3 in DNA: TGTGCCAGCAGTCTTAGGCGAACCATCCTTGGCGAGCAGTACGTC.